These T cell receptor beta chains were read from a single sample in a study of blood T cell repertoires in COVID-19. TCRdb keeps only in-frame clones here, not all; method: immunoSEQ multiplex PCR. This sample has about 150,000 clones, with 85% found just once. The source material was peripheral blood. The receptor source for this set is a woman older than 75 with COVID-19, enrolled during active disease. Both conserved end residues are trimmed from each CDR3.

j_gene: TRBJ1-1; v_gene: TRBV6-5; CDR3aa: ASTPPGTGNNF
j_gene: TRBJ2-1; v_gene: TRBV11-2; CDR3aa: ASSFGGSSYNEQF
j_gene: TRBJ2-1; v_gene: TRBV10-2; CDR3aa: ASSEGGETYNEQF
j_gene: TRBJ1-2; v_gene: TRBV5-4; CDR3aa: ASRDPTGNYGYT
j_gene: TRBJ1-2; v_gene: TRBV19; CDR3aa: AKNLGDRDGYT
j_gene: TRBJ2-5; v_gene: TRBV6-5; CDR3aa: ASGVDREETQY
j_gene: TRBJ2-7; v_gene: TRBV5-1; CDR3aa: ASSQGLAVSYEQY
j_gene: TRBJ2-5; v_gene: TRBV11-2; CDR3aa: ASSLILGRGTMGETQY
j_gene: TRBJ1-1; v_gene: TRBV6-1; CDR3aa: ASSEVLGTGRAAF
j_gene: TRBJ1-1; v_gene: TRBV19; CDR3aa: ASSRTGTGGTLGNTEAF
j_gene: TRBJ2-1; v_gene: TRBV7-9; CDR3aa: ASIGTGANEQF
j_gene: TRBJ2-2; v_gene: TRBV3-1/TRBV3-2; CDR3aa: ASSQTASAWEGGLF
j_gene: TRBJ1-2; v_gene: TRBV5-6; CDR3aa: ASSFDPSYYGYT
j_gene: TRBJ2-2; v_gene: TRBV6-1; CDR3aa: ASSEGGWSGELF
j_gene: TRBJ1-1; v_gene: TRBV18; CDR3aa: ASSPSGGYTEAF
j_gene: TRBJ1-5; v_gene: TRBV5-6; CDR3aa: ASNKDRANQPQH
j_gene: TRBJ1-1; v_gene: TRBV5-4; CDR3aa: ASSLRTGTMNTEAF
j_gene: TRBJ2-5; v_gene: TRBV3-1/TRBV3-2; CDR3aa: ASSQGRAGVAETQY
j_gene: TRBJ1-2; v_gene: TRBV5-5; CDR3aa: ASSPGHSNYGYT
j_gene: TRBJ1-5; v_gene: TRBV11-2; CDR3aa: ASSPGTRQPQH
j_gene: TRBJ1-2; v_gene: TRBV7-3; CDR3aa: ASSFGGSRGYT
j_gene: TRBJ2-7; v_gene: TRBV9; CDR3aa: ASSDRDSPYEQY
j_gene: TRBJ2-5; v_gene: TRBV28; CDR3aa: ASSFSGAVRETQY
j_gene: TRBJ1-1; v_gene: TRBV28; CDR3aa: ASSLGANTEAF
j_gene: TRBJ2-7; v_gene: TRBV6-5; CDR3aa: ASSPGGPSKQY
j_gene: TRBJ1-3; v_gene: TRBV4-1; CDR3aa: ASSQGNQRSSGNTIY
j_gene: TRBJ1-2; v_gene: TRBV25-1; CDR3aa: ASSGQGNYGYT
j_gene: TRBJ1-5; v_gene: TRBV6-6; CDR3aa: ASSFLTGGVAQH
j_gene: TRBJ1-6; v_gene: TRBV9; CDR3aa: ASSPGGVLSSPLH
j_gene: TRBJ1-6; v_gene: TRBV27; CDR3aa: ASTRGTANSPLH
j_gene: TRBJ2-3; v_gene: TRBV19; CDR3aa: ASSWRATDTQY
j_gene: TRBJ1-2; v_gene: TRBV28; CDR3aa: ASTGTSGSRT
j_gene: TRBJ1-2; v_gene: TRBV3-1/TRBV3-2; CDR3aa: ASSLRRDTNYGYT
j_gene: TRBJ1-4; v_gene: TRBV5-4; CDR3aa: ASSLRDRAGEKLF
j_gene: TRBJ2-7; v_gene: TRBV10-1; CDR3aa: ASSEGTGFYEQY
j_gene: TRBJ1-6; v_gene: TRBV3-1/TRBV3-2; CDR3aa: ASRETGVGSPLH
j_gene: TRBJ2-3; v_gene: TRBV4-1; CDR3aa: ASSQGQRTDTQY
j_gene: TRBJ2-1; v_gene: TRBV9; CDR3aa: ASAVSPTYNEQF
j_gene: TRBJ2-2; v_gene: TRBV2; CDR3aa: ASSVGHPNTGELF
j_gene: TRBJ2-7; v_gene: TRBV10-3; CDR3aa: AISESPLAGGPNEQY
j_gene: TRBJ1-5; v_gene: TRBV3-1/TRBV3-2; CDR3aa: ASSQVGPGAINQPQH
j_gene: TRBJ2-3; v_gene: TRBV9; CDR3aa: ASTASGINSDTQY
j_gene: TRBJ1-2; v_gene: TRBV9; CDR3aa: ASSDPLGQSTLWDYGYT
j_gene: TRBJ2-3; v_gene: TRBV6-5; CDR3aa: ASSYTSKDTQY